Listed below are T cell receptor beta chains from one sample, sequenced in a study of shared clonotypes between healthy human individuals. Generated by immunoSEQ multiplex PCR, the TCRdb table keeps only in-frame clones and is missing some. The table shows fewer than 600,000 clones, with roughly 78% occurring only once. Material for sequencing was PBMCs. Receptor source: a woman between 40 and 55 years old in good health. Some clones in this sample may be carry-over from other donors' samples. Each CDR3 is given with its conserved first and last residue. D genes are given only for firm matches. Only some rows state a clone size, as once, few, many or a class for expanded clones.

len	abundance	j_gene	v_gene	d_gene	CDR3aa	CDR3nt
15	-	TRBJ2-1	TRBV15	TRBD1	CATSRDGDRDDEQFF	TGTGCCACCAGCAGAGATGGGGACAGGGACGATGAGCAGTTCTTC
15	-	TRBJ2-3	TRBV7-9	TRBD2	CASSRNSGSTDTQYF	TGTGCCAGCAGCCGTAATAGCGGGAGCACAGATACGCAGTATTTT
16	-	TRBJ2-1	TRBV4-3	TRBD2	CASSPTSGSSYNEQFF	TGCGCCAGCAGCCCGACTAGCGGGAGCTCCTACAATGAGCAGTTCTTC
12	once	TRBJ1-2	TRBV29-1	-	CSAGGDNYGYTF	TGCAGCGCGGGGGGAGATAACTATGGCTACACCTTC
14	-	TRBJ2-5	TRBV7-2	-	CASSLRAGWETQYF	TGTGCCAGCAGCTTACGGGCAGGGTGGGAGACCCAGTACTTC
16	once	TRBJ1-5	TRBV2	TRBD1	CASSEDRGVGNQPQHF	TGTGCCAGCAGTGAAGACAGGGGTGTTGGCAATCAGCCCCAGCATTTT
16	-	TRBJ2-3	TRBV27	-	CASSFNPGQRTDTQYF	TGTGCCAGCAGTTTCAATCCGGGACAACGCACAGATACGCAGTATTTT
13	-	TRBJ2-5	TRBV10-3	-	CAISAKPEETQYF	TGTGCCATCAGTGCCAAGCCTGAAGAGACCCAGTACTTC
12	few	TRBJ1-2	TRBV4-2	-	CASSQEGRAGAF	TGTGCCAGCAGCCAAGAGGGCAGGGCTGGGGCCTTC
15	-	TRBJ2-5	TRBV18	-	CASSPPTGRRETQYF	TGTGCCAGCTCACCCCCTACAGGGCGAAGGGAGACCCAGTACTTC
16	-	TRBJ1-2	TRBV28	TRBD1	CASSFEDRVRLGGYTF	TGTGCCAGCAGTTTCGAGGACAGGGTGCGTCTTGGGGGCTACACCTTC
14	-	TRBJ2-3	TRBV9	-	CASSPGPRVDTQYF	TGTGCCAGCAGCCCCGGGCCGCGGGTAGATACGCAGTATTTT
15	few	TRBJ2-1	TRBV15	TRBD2	CATSSWTSDYNEQFF	TGTGCCACCAGCAGTTGGACTAGCGACTACAATGAGCAGTTCTTC
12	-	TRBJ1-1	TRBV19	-	CASSPSYTEAFF	TGTGCCAGTAGTCCATCTTACACTGAAGCTTTCTTT
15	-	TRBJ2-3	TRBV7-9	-	CASSSSWRTTDTQYF	TGTGCCAGCAGCTCCTCTTGGCGGACGACAGATACGCAGTATTTT
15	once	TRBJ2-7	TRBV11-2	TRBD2	CASRSGLAGADEQYF	TGTGCCAGCAGATCGGGACTAGCGGGAGCAGACGAGCAGTACTTC
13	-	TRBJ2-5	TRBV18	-	CASSKELQETQYF	TGTGCCAGCTCAAAGGAGTTACAAGAGACCCAGTACTTC
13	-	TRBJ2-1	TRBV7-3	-	CASSLGGSSEQFF	TGTGCCAGCAGCTTAGGGGGATCGAGTGAGCAGTTCTTC
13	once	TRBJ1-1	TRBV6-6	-	CASSYAGEDEAFF	TGTGCCAGCAGTTATGCAGGGGAAGATGAAGCTTTCTTT
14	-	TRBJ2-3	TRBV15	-	CATGLGGMTDTQYF	TGTGCCACAGGTTTGGGCGGAATGACAGATACGCAGTATTTT
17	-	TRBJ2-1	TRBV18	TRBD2	CASSPPNLAAFGNEQFF	TGTGCCAGCTCACCACCAAACCTAGCGGCGTTTGGTAATGAGCAGTTCTTC
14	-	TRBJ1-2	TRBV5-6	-	CASSLRGTNYGYTF	TGTGCCAGCAGCTTGAGGGGTACTAACTATGGCTACACCTTC
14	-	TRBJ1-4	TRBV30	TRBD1	CAWRNTGGNEKLFF	TGTGCCTGGAGAAACACAGGGGGGAACGAAAAACTGTTTTTT
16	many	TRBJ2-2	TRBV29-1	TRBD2	CSVPRTSGSSTGELFF	TGCAGCGTCCCCAGGACTAGCGGGAGCTCCACCGGGGAGCTGTTTTTT
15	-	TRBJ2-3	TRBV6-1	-	CASSEDPGRTDTQYF	TGTGCCAGCAGTGAAGACCCGGGGAGAACAGATACGCAGTATTTT
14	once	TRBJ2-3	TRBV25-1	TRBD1	CASSEYGTASTQYF	TGTGCCAGCAGTGAATATGGGACAGCCTCTACGCAGTATTTT
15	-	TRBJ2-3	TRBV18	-	CASSPGGASTDTQYF	TGTGCCAGCTCACCAGGCGGGGCTAGCACAGATACGCAGTATTTT
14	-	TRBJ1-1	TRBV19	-	CASSMGQRNTEAFF	TGTGCCAGTAGTATGGGGCAGCGCAATACTGAAGCTTTCTTT
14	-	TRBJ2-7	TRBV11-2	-	CASSLVADSYEQYF	TGTGCCAGCAGCCTAGTGGCAGACTCCTACGAGCAGTACTTC
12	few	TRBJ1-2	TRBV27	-	CASRAEDYGYTF	TGTGCCAGCAGAGCAGAGGATTATGGCTACACCTTC
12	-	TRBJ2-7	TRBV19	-	CASSMRSYEQYF	TGTGCCAGTAGTATGAGGTCCTACGAGCAGTACTTC
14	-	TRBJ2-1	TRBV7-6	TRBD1	CASSLADREREQFF	TGTGCCAGCAGCTTAGCGGACAGGGAACGTGAGCAGTTCTTC
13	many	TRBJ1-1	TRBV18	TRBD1	CASSPGQGAEAFF	TGTGCCAGCTCACCCGGACAGGGGGCTGAAGCTTTCTTT
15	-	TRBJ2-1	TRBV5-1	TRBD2	CASSLKRDWGNEQFF	TGCGCCAGCAGCTTAAAGCGGGATTGGGGCAATGAGCAGTTCTTC
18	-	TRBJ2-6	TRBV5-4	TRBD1	CASSLGQGEIPGANVLTF	TGTGCCAGCAGCTTGGGGCAGGGGGAGATCCCTGGGGCCAACGTCCTGACTTTC
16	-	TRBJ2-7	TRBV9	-	CASSVGGDSLFYEQYF	TGTGCCAGCAGCGTAGGAGGGGACTCGCTCTTCTACGAGCAGTACTTC
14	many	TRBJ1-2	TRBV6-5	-	CASRPPGEKSGYTF	TGTGCCAGCAGACCCCCCGGGGAGAAGAGTGGCTACACCTTC
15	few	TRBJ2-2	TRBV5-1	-	CASSFTGLNTGELFF	TGCGCCAGCAGCTTCACGGGACTCAACACCGGGGAGCTGTTTTTT
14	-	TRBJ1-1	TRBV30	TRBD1	CAWANRGGRTEAFF	TGTGCCTGGGCTAACAGGGGAGGGAGGACTGAAGCTTTCTTT
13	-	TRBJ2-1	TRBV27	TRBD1	CASSPRTGFEQFF	TGTGCCAGCAGTCCGCGGACAGGGTTTGAGCAGTTCTTC
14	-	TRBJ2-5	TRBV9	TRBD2	CASSPSGGVKTQYF	TGTGCCAGCAGCCCGAGTGGGGGGGTGAAGACCCAGTACTTC
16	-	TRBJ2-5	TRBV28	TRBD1	CASSLSDRGGGETQYF	TGTGCCAGCAGTTTATCGGACAGGGGGGGAGGAGAGACCCAGTACTTC
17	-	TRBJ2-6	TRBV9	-	CASSVGLRGVEANVLTF	TGTGCCAGCAGCGTAGGTCTCAGGGGGGTAGAGGCCAACGTCCTGACTTTC